The 17 T cell receptor beta chains below all came from one sample that was sequenced in a study of OX40 agonist ivuxolimab in advanced cancers. Measured with immunoSEQ multiplex PCR; TCRdb has only the in-frame clones, and not every one. The sample consists of 58,000 or so clones, 65% to 90% of them appearing once. Here the sequenced sample was CD4+ or CD8+ T cells sorted from blood, taken in a trial of the OX40 agonist ivuxolimab. The source of these receptors is an adult with an advanced solid tumor such as melanoma, head and neck, liver or kidney cancer.

The chain recombines TRBV6-1 with TRBJ1-2, with no clear D. This CDR3 comprises 13 residues. Germline V gene data show CDR1 as MNHNS and CDR2 as SASEGT. Trimming shortened V by 4 bases and J by 1 base, and 7 bases separated the two germline ends. The CDR3 coding sequence is TGTGCCAGCAGTGTAAAGGATAACTATGGCTACACCTTC. Amino acids: CASSVKDNYGYTF.

The CDR3 nucleotides read TGCGCCAGCAGCTGGGGACAGGCCGGGGGTGAGCAGTTCTTC. Encoded protein: CASSWGQAGGEQFF. The rearrangement links TRBV5-1 to TRBJ2-1; 8 bases map to TRBD1. Per the germline V gene, CDR1 is SGHRS and CDR2 is YFSETQ. This CDR3 is 14 amino acids long. The trim removed 3 bases at V and 9 bases at J, leaving 8 bases unmatched.

The J gene is TRBJ1-2, the V gene TRBV6-1; 7 bases map to TRBD1. Trimming cost V 2 bases and J 7 bases; bases outside gene matches: 10. Germline CDR1 and CDR2: MNHNS and SASEGT. The CDR3 extends over 15 amino acids. The CDR3 loop reads CASSEIPEGAGGYTF. The CDR3 DNA follows: TGTGCCAGCAGTGAAATACCGGAGGGGGCGGGTGGCTACACCTTC.

This sequence joins TRBV2 and TRBJ2-2, with a tentative D call TRBD2 (5 bases). Trimming took 8 bases from V and 2 from J, leaving 12 bases between them. Germline CDR1 SNHLY, CDR2 FYNNEI. CDR3 length: 14 amino acids. The CDR3: CASGRLINTGELFF. In nucleotides, the CDR3 is TGTGCCAGCGGGAGATTGATTAACACCGGGGAGCTGTTTTTT.

V is TRBV18 and J is TRBJ1-6, with D maybe TRBD1 (6 bases). This CDR3 spans 15 amino acids. Germline-derived CDR1 and CDR2 are KGHSH and LQKENI. V lost 3 bases and J lost 4, with 10 bases in between. CDR3 sequence: CASSPIDRYNSPLHF. CDR3 DNA sequence: TGTGCCAGCTCACCCATCGACAGGTATAATTCACCCCTCCACTTT.

The CDR3 is CASSRIKQQGYEQYF. For the CDR3, the DNA is TGTGCCAGCAGTCGCATCAAACAACAGGGTTACGAGCAGTACTTC. This sequence joins TRBV6-1 and TRBJ2-5; D perhaps matches TRBD1 (6 bases). The end of the DNA aligns better with TRBJ2-7, so the J call may be wrong. The germline gives CDR1 MNHNS, CDR2 SASEGT. CDR3 length: 15 residues.

This chain links TRBV15 with TRBJ1-6; D is undetermined. V lost 5 bases, J lost 9 bases, and 11 bases lay in between. The germline V gene has CDR1 LNHNV and CDR2 YYDKDF (reference sequence). The CDR3 is 13 amino acids. The CDR3 region has the DNA TGTGCCACCAGCTCCAGAGGAGGTTCACCCCTCCACTTT. Its translation: CATSSRGGSPLHF.

This chain links TRBV7-8 with TRBJ2-1; 10 nucleotides agree with TRBD2. The ends lost 5 bases at V and 8 bases at J; junction bases unmatched: 9. The V gene's germline CDR1 is SGHVS and CDR2 FQNEAQ. This CDR3 contains 15 residues. The CDR3 sequence is CASSPISGRTYEQFF. As DNA, the CDR3 is TGTGCCAGCAGCCCTATTAGCGGGAGGACGTATGAGCAGTTCTTC. Variable domain in full (rest from reference TRBV7-8 and TRBJ2-1): GAGVSQSPRYKVAKRGQDVALRCDPISGHVSLFWYQQALGQGPEFLTYFQNEAQLDKSGLPSDRFFAERPEGSVSTLKIQRTQQEDSAVYLCASSPISGRTYEQFFGPGTRLTVL.

The count of this clone is one. The rearrangement uses TRBV27 and TRBJ2-7, with 7 positions matching TRBD2. The CDR3 runs to 14 residues. Unmatched junction bases numbered 2, after V lost 3 bases and J lost 0 bases. The germline V gene has CDR1 MNHEY and CDR2 SMNVEV (reference sequence). CDR3 nucleotide sequence: TGTGCCAGCAGTTTCCGCGGGGGCTCCTACGAGCAGTACTTC. Protein: CASSFRGGSYEQYF.

The genes are TRBV10-2 and TRBJ1-2, with TRBD1 as a possible D gene (5 bases). The CDR3 totals 13 residues. The germline V and J ends were trimmed by 11 bases and 1 base, with 14 bases remaining between them. CDR1 is WSHSY and CDR2 is SAAADI in the germline V gene. The CDR3: CAYGQDRNYGYTF. The CDR3 nucleotides read TGCGCCTACGGACAAGACCGTAACTATGGCTACACCTTC.

This clone has just one count. The chain couples TRBV5-1 to TRBJ2-1; 7 nucleotides match TRBD2. The germline gives CDR1 SGHRS, CDR2 YFSETQ. This CDR3 has 13 amino acids. V dropped 5 bases and J dropped 9; count of bases not matched to a gene: 8. The CDR3 loop is CASSYLAGSEQFF. The CDR3 nucleotides are TGCGCCAGCAGTTATTTAGCGGGCTCTGAGCAGTTCTTC.

As DNA, the CDR3 is TGTGCCAGCAGTGACCGGCCTTACACCGGGGAGCTGTTTTTT. Protein: CASSDRPYTGELFF. The chain is built from TRBV6-4 and TRBJ2-2; D gene uncertain. Germline V gene data show CDR1 as MRHNA and CDR2 as SNTAGT. With 2 bases removed from V and 3 bases from J, the gap between germline ends came to 7 bases. The CDR3 length is 14 residues.

V and J are TRBV5-6 and TRBJ1-1; D unclear. The length of the CDR3 is 13 residues. V lost 0 bases and J 1 base, leaving 4 bases between the germline ends. Germline CDR1 and CDR2: SGHDT and YYEEEE. The CDR3 region is CASSLDRNTEAFF. The CDR3 bases are TGTGCCAGCAGCTTGGACAGGAACACTGAAGCTTTCTTT.

This clone was recorded only once. V usage is TRBV6-1 and J usage is TRBJ1-2; D unresolved. In germline, CDR1 is MNHNS, CDR2 SASEGT. The CDR3 covers 11 residues. With 0 bases removed from V and 7 bases from J, the gap between germline ends came to 3 bases. CDR3 in amino acids: CASSEAGGYTF. Written as DNA, the CDR3 is TGTGCCAGCAGTGAAGCGGGTGGCTACACCTTC.

V gene TRBV5-1 combines with J gene TRBJ1-2, with 7 nucleotides matching TRBD1. This CDR3 comprises 14 residues. The germline V gene encodes CDR1 SGHRS and CDR2 YFSETQ. V shed 0 bases and J 4 bases; nucleotides not matched to a gene: 3. CDR3 DNA: TGCGCCAGCAGCTTGGAAGGGGGCGGCTATGGCTACACCTTC. Encoded protein: CASSLEGGGYGYTF.

This clone was recorded once. The rearrangement uses TRBV29-1 and TRBJ2-7; 9 nucleotides match TRBD1. Looked up from germline, CDR1 is SQVTM and CDR2 is ANQGSEA. The length of the CDR3 is 14 residues. The junction had 8 bases not matched to a gene; V was cut back by 6 bases and J by 2 bases. The CDR3 nucleotides read TGCAGCGTGGGGACAGGGTTTTTCGCCTACGAGCAGTACTTC. Amino acid sequence: CSVGTGFFAYEQYF.

This chain uses TRBV6-5 with TRBJ2-3; either TRBD1 or TRBD2 may supply D (7 bases each). This CDR3 is 14 amino acids long. Trimming took 10 bases from V and 3 from J, leaving 17 bases between them. CDR1 is MNHEY and CDR2 is SVGAGI in the germline V gene. The CDR3 bases are TGTGCCACCCGTACAGGGGAGGGGACAGATACGCAGTATTTT. It translates to CATRTGEGTDTQYF.